Shown below are 16 T cell receptor beta chains from a single sample sequenced in a study of blood T cell repertoires in COVID-19. Profiled with immunoSEQ multiplex PCR; TCRdb holds only in-frame clones, not every one. The table has about 160,000 clones, roughly 82% seen once. Sequencing input: peripheral blood. The receptors shown here come from a woman between 40 and 55 years old with COVID-19, enrolled during active disease.

In the case of this clone: Sequence at one end of the junction differs from germline and may be a read error. V is TRBV18 and J is TRBJ2-2; a possible D gene is TRBD2 (6 bases). CDR1 and CDR2 from the germline V gene are KGHSH and LQKENI. The CDR3 extends over 13 amino acids. The CDR3, as DNA: TGTGCCAGCTCACCAAGGAGGTCCGGGGGGCTGTTTTTT. This gives the protein CASSPRRSGGLFF.

The genes are TRBV6-5 and TRBJ1-2; D gene ambiguous. This CDR3 has 14 residues. Trimming removed 5 bases from V and 4 bases from J, with 14 bases in between. Germline V gives CDR1 MNHEY, CDR2 SVGAGI. CDR3 sequence: CASSPGLAFYGYTF. The CDR3 region has the DNA TGTGCCAGCAGTCCCGGGTTGGCCTTCTATGGCTACACCTTC.

The rearrangement links TRBV5-4 to TRBJ2-1, with D possibly TRBD1 on 5 matching bases. The CDR3 is 13 residues long. Trimming left V 3 bases short and J 3 bases short, with 7 bases between. Germline V gives CDR1 SGHNT, CDR2 YYREEE (reference sequence). In DNA form, the CDR3 reads TGTGCCAGCAGCTCCGACAGCTACAATGAGCAGTTCTTC. Encoded protein: CASSSDSYNEQFF.

The chain has TRBV6-5 and TRBJ1-5; possibly TRBD1 for D (5 bases). This CDR3 spans 13 amino acids. Germline V lookup: CDR1 MNHEY, CDR2 SVGAGI. V was shortened by 5 bases and J by 6 bases, with 11 bases between the two germline ends. CDR3 loop: CASSPGGVQPQHF. CDR3 nucleotide sequence: TGTGCCAGCAGTCCCGGGGGGGTTCAGCCCCAGCATTTT.

The chain uses TRBV9 and TRBJ1-3, with D unresolved. The V and J ends lost 4 bases and 8 bases respectively, with 16 bases between them. This CDR3 region has 14 residues. Germline CDR1 and CDR2: SGDLS and YYNGEE. CDR3: CASSSGGIEDTIYF. The CDR3, as DNA: TGTGCCAGCAGCTCTGGAGGAATCGAAGACACCATATATTTT.

The chain uses TRBV6-1 and TRBJ2-7, with D maybe TRBD2 (6 bases). The germline V gene encodes CDR1 MNHNS and CDR2 SASEGT. The CDR3 runs 15 residues. V was clipped by 3 bases and J by 3 bases, with 15 bases between them. CDR3 residues: CASSDTGLPRYEQYF. CDR3 coding DNA: TGTGCCAGCAGTGATACGGGACTCCCACGCTACGAGCAGTACTTC.

V usage is TRBV5-1 and J usage is TRBJ2-2, with D tentatively TRBD2 (5 bases). CDR1 is SGHRS and CDR2 is YFSETQ in the germline V gene. Deletions cut 4 bases from V and 6 bases from J, with 10 bases between. There are 13 residues in the CDR3. CDR3 nucleotides: TGCGCCAGCAGCCGAGGGTCGGCCGGGGAGCTGTTTTTT. Its translation is CASSRGSAGELFF.

About this clone: At one end, the junction sequence differs from germline, possibly due to a read error. This chain links TRBV6-4 with TRBJ2-2, with 10 positions matching TRBD2. From germline, CDR1 is MRHNA and CDR2 SNTAGT. CDR3 length equals 15 residues. The CDR3 sequence: CASSDSSGSTGELFF. CDR3 bases: TGTGCCAGCAGCGACTCTAGCGGGAGCACCGGGGAGCTGTTTTTT.

The J gene is TRBJ1-5, the V gene TRBV18, with D unresolved. CDR3 size: 13 residues. Per the germline V gene, CDR1 is KGHSH and CDR2 is LQKENI. The V gene lost 3 bases and the J gene lost 4 bases, with 7 bases spanning the gap. For the CDR3, the DNA is TGTGCCAGCTCACCTACAGAGAATCAGCCCCAGCATTTT. It codes for CASSPTENQPQHF.

This rearrangement joins TRBV19 to TRBJ1-1, with a weak D call TRBD1 (5 bases). V was pared by 6 bases and J by 4 bases, with 12 bases between. The CDR3 length is 13 residues. Germline lookup yields CDR1 LNHDA and CDR2 SQIVND (reference sequence). In DNA, the CDR3 is TGTGCCAGTAGGAAGCAGGGCAGCACTGAAGCTTTCTTT. This codes for CASRKQGSTEAFF. The full variable domain, rest sourced from reference TRBV19 and TRBJ1-1, is DGGITQSPKYLFRKEGQNVTLSCEQNLNHDAMYWYRQDPGQGLRLIYYSQIVNDFQKGDIAEGYSVSREKKESFPLTVTSAQKNPTAFYLCASRKQGSTEAFFGQGTRLTVV.

V is TRBV11-1 and J is TRBJ2-7, with 7 bases identical to TRBD2. V was pared by 2 bases and J by 4 bases, with 8 bases of the junction left unmatched. The CDR3 covers 15 residues. CDR1 is SGHAT and CDR2 is FQDESV in the germline V gene (reference sequence). The CDR3 reads CASSLQWASGYEQYF. CDR3 DNA sequence: TGTGCCAGCAGCTTACAGTGGGCTAGCGGTTACGAGCAGTACTTC.

The CDR3 protein is CASSRQGISGELFF. The CDR3 DNA sequence: TGTGCCAGCAGTCGACAGGGGATCTCCGGGGAGCTGTTTTTT. V is TRBV6-6 and J is TRBJ2-2; the match to TRBD1 covers 8 bases. This CDR3 has 14 residues. Per the germline V gene, CDR1 is MNHNY and CDR2 is SVGAGI (reference sequence). Germline trimming cut 5 bases from V and 6 bases from J; bases unmatched to any gene: 5.

This clone came up a few times. This chain connects TRBV6-5 to TRBJ1-3; maybe TRBD1 (6 bases). The CDR3 runs to 14 residues. V lost 5 bases to trimming and J lost 1 base, with 9 bases between them. Germline V gene lookup returns CDR1 MNHEY and CDR2 SVGAGI. The CDR3 spells CASSRGFSGNTIYF. The CDR3 region has the DNA TGTGCCAGCAGTAGGGGGTTTTCTGGAAACACCATATATTTT.

The chain joins TRBV19 to TRBJ1-5, with TRBD1 matching over 10 bases. CDR1 is LNHDA and CDR2 is SQIVND in the germline V gene (reference sequence). With 7 bases clipped from V and 6 bases from J, the junction kept 6 bases outside the gene matches. There are 14 residues in the CDR3. In DNA form, the CDR3 reads TGTGCCAGTACCCGGGACAGGGGAGGTCAGCCCCAGCATTTT. Translation gives CASTRDRGGQPQHF. Looking up the rest from reference TRBV19 and TRBJ1-5 gives the full variable domain: DGGITQSPKYLFRKEGQNVTLSCEQNLNHDAMYWYRQDPGQGLRLIYYSQIVNDFQKGDIAEGYSVSREKKESFPLTVTSAQKNPTAFYLCASTRDRGGQPQHFGDGTRLSIL.

The chain recombines TRBV7-9 with TRBJ1-2, with TRBD1 matching over 8 bases. CDR1 and CDR2 from the germline V gene are SEHNR and FQNEAQ (reference sequence). V lost 5 bases and J lost 0; bases outside the gene matches: 11. The CDR3 consists of 17 residues. The CDR3 here is CASSISGRGPANYGYTF. The CDR3 bases are TGTGCCAGCAGCATAAGTGGCAGGGGGCCCGCTAACTATGGCTACACCTTC.

This clone has a single count. V and J are TRBV24-1 and TRBJ2-5, with 9 bases that match TRBD1. CDR1 is KGHDR and CDR2 is SFDVKD in the germline V gene. J was trimmed by 4 bases and V by 3 bases; bases with no gene match: 8. The CDR3 has 16 amino acids. The CDR3 loop reads CATSDKTGGGLETQYF. CDR3 coding DNA: TGTGCCACCAGTGATAAGACAGGGGGGGGGTTAGAGACCCAGTACTTC.